The 15 T cell receptor beta chains below all came from one sample that was sequenced in a study of T cells after somatic rescue of genetic block. The table came from immunoSEQ multiplex PCR; TCRdb's copy has only in-frame clones and leaves some out. In the table there are fewer than 150,000 clones, about 90% of which are singletons. The sample comprised peripheral blood mononuclear cells (PBMCs). These receptors were obtained from a woman between 18 and 29 years old.

This rearrangement joins TRBV28 to TRBJ2-1; 8 bases are a match to TRBD1. Looked up from germline, CDR1 is MDHEN and CDR2 is SYDVKM. Trimming took 2 bases from V and 6 from J; bases not matched to a gene: 6. The CDR3 is 15 amino acids. CDR3 in DNA: TGTGCCAGCAGTTTAAGGGCAGGGGGCTTCAATGAGCAGTTCTTC. Translated: CASSLRAGGFNEQFF.

The chain links TRBV5-1 to TRBJ1-1, with D maybe TRBD1 (6 bases). V lost 0 bases, J lost 3 bases, and 12 bases lay in between. Germline CDR1 and CDR2: SGHRS and YFSETQ. The CDR3 runs to 15 residues. CDR3 in amino acids: CASSLDGDMHTEAFF. CDR3 DNA sequence: TGCGCCAGCAGCTTGGATGGGGACATGCACACTGAAGCTTTCTTT.

V is TRBV5-1 and J is TRBJ1-6; no definite D call. The CDR3 runs 13 residues. Between the trimmed V and J ends, which lost 1 base and 7 bases, there was a span of 6 bases. Germline V gene sequence: CDR1 SGHRS, CDR2 YFSETQ. CDR3 loop: CASSLNPNSPLHF. The CDR3 DNA is TGCGCCAGCAGCTTGAACCCAAATTCACCCCTCCACTTT.

The count of this clone is one. The chain employs TRBV19 and TRBJ1-5, with 7 bases that match TRBD1. V shed 2 bases and J 3 bases; nucleotides not matched to a gene: 10. Germline lookup yields CDR1 LNHDA and CDR2 SQIVND (reference sequence). The CDR3 sequence is 17 residues long. CDR3 amino acids: CASSIKSGRGANQPQHF. The CDR3 bases are TGTGCCAGTAGTATAAAATCGGGCAGGGGGGCCAATCAGCCCCAGCATTTT.

This rearrangement joins TRBV27 to TRBJ2-7; D is possibly TRBD2 (5 bases). V was cut by 8 bases and J by 0 bases, with 14 bases left in between. CDR3 size: 14 residues. CDR1 is MNHEY, CDR2 SMNVEV, per germline (reference sequence). CDR3 loop: CASGLGESSYEQYF. The CDR3 nucleotides read TGTGCCAGCGGTCTCGGGGAGAGCTCCTACGAGCAGTACTTC.

V gene TRBV2 combines with J gene TRBJ2-5; a weak D match, TRBD2 (6 bases). V was pared by 2 bases and J by 4 bases, with 14 bases between. Germline CDR1 and CDR2: SNHLY and FYNNEI. The CDR3 runs to 15 residues. The CDR3 nucleotides read TGTGCCAGCAGTGAATGGTCTAGCGAGCGAGAGACCCAGTACTTC. Amino acid sequence: CASSEWSSERETQYF.

The count of this clone is one. The chain joins TRBV2 to TRBJ2-7, with TRBD1 matching 9 bases. The CDR3 spans 14 residues. Germline V gene data show CDR1 as SNHLY and CDR2 as FYNNEI. Losses at the gene ends were 6 bases for V and 5 bases for J; bases not matched to a gene: 8. As DNA, the CDR3 is TGTGCCAGCAGGGCCGGGACAGGGATAGACGAGCAGTACTTC. It encodes CASRAGTGIDEQYF.

V and J are TRBV6-6 and TRBJ2-1; 8 positions match TRBD1. CDR1 MNHNY and CDR2 SVGAGI come from the germline V gene (reference sequence). V was pared by 11 bases and J by 5 bases, with 8 bases of the junction left unmatched. The CDR3 is 13 residues long. CDR3 loop: CAVTQGANNEQFF. The CDR3 DNA sequence: TGTGCCGTAACTCAGGGGGCGAACAATGAGCAGTTCTTC.

The V and J genes are TRBV30 and TRBJ2-3, with D possibly matching TRBD1 (6 bases). V shed 4 bases and J shed 0 bases, with 11 bases lying between them. There are 14 residues in the CDR3. Germline V gives CDR1 GTSNPN, CDR2 SVGIG (reference sequence). The CDR3 protein is CAWTGTGSTDTQYF. CDR3 in DNA: TGTGCCTGGACGGGAACAGGGAGCACAGATACGCAGTATTTT.

The count of this clone is one. The chain has TRBV15 and TRBJ2-7, with 9 bases aligning to TRBD1. This CDR3 has 15 residues. V was pared by 1 base and J by 2 bases, with 3 bases of the junction left unmatched. CDR1 and CDR2 (germline): LNHNV, YYDKDF (reference sequence). The CDR3 bases are TGTGCCACCAGCAGAGGGGGACAGGGAACCTACGAGCAGTACTTC. Amino acid sequence: CATSRGGQGTYEQYF.

This chain joins TRBV28 and TRBJ1-1; D uncertain. Trimming cost V 3 bases and J 0 bases, with 11 bases left between them. The CDR3 covers 15 residues. Germline V gene sequence: CDR1 MDHEN, CDR2 SYDVKM. The CDR3, as DNA: TGTGCCAGCAGTTTTGAGGCAGAGTTGAACACTGAAGCTTTCTTT. Translated: CASSFEAELNTEAFF.

The rearrangement joins TRBV19 to TRBJ1-4; D is unclear. CDR1 is LNHDA, CDR2 SQIVND, per germline (reference sequence). CDR3 size: 16 residues. The germline V and J ends were trimmed by 5 bases and 4 bases, with 17 bases remaining between them. CDR3 protein: CASSGVGAAVNEKLFF. The DNA for the CDR3 is TGTGCCAGTAGTGGGGTGGGTGCAGCCGTTAATGAAAAACTGTTTTTT.

In its sample, this clone was seen once. The chain couples TRBV11-2 to TRBJ1-5; D is undetermined. CDR3 size: 13 residues. Germline values: CDR1 SGHAT, CDR2 FQNNGV. Trimming left V 1 base short and J 9 bases short, with 10 bases between. The CDR3 nucleotides read TGTGCCAGCAGCTTAGGGGAGCACCGGCCCCAGCATTTT. It translates to CASSLGEHRPQHF.

This sequence joins TRBV6-1 and TRBJ2-7; 9 bases line up with TRBD1. The CDR3 is 15 amino acids. Germline CDR1 MNHNS, CDR2 SASEGT. J gave up 0 bases and V 1 base, and 1 base lay outside the gene matches. The chain's CDR3 is CASSEGTGASYEQYF. As DNA, the CDR3 is TGTGCCAGCAGTGAAGGGACAGGGGCCTCCTACGAGCAGTACTTC.

J is TRBJ1-1 and V is TRBV18; D remains ambiguous. The CDR3 runs to 14 residues. With 3 bases removed from V and 1 base from J, the gap between germline ends came to 9 bases. The germline CDR1 and CDR2 sequences are KGHSH and LQKENI. CDR3: CASSPGAGNTEAFF. CDR3 sequence (DNA): TGTGCCAGCTCACCCGGAGCTGGGAACACTGAAGCTTTCTTT.